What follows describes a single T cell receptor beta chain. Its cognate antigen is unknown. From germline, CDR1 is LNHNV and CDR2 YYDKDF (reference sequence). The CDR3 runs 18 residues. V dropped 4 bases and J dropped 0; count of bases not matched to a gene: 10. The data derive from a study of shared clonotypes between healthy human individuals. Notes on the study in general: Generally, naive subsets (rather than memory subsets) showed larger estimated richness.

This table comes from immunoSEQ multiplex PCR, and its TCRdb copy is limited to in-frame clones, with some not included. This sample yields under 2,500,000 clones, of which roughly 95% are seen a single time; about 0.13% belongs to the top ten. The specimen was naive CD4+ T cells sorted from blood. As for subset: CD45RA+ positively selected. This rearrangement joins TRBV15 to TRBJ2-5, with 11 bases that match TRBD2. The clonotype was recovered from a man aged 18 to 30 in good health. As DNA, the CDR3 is TGTGCCACCAGCAAGGGACTAGCGGATAAATTCAACCAAGAGACCCAGTACTTC. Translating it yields CATSKGLADKFNQETQYF.